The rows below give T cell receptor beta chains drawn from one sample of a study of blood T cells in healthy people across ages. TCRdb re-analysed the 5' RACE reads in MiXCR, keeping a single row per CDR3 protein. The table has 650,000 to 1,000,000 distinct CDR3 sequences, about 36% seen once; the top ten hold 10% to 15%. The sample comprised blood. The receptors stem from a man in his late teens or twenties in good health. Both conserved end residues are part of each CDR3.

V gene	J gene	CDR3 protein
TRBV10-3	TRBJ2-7	CATKGAGSSYEQYF
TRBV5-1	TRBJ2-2	CASTSAGTGVSGELFF
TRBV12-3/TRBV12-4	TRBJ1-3	CASTLRQGNTIYF
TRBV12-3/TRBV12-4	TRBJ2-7	CASSNLGNEQYF
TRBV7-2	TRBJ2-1	CASSLAGTHYNEQFF
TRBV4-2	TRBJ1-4	CASSDPVGPTNEKLFF
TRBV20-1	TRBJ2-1	CSARAARGPYNEQFF
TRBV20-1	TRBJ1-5	CSAPSGQGTFNQPQHF
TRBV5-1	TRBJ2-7	CASSLTGGKDYEQYF
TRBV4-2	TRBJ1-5	CASSQANQPQHF
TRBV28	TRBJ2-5	CASRSGTGIMGETQYF
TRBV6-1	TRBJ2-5	CATTRHDQRPGKEQYF
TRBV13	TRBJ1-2	CASSSGHGRLYGYTF
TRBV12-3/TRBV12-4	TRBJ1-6	CASSLGSPHNNSPLHF
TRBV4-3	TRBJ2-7	CAGEPRYGVRRDQYF
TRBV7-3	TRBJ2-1	CASSLMASPTEQFF
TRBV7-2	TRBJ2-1	CASSRGISGGDNEQFF
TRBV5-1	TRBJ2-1	CASSLAQPVAYNEQFF
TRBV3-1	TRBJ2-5	CASTPGTGRETQYF
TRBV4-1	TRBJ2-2	CASSPGRGGSRELFF
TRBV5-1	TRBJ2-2	CASSTSSGGARELFF
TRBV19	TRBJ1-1	CASRGTGDFTEAFF
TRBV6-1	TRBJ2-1	CASSENVYNEQFF
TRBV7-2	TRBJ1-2	CASSAARGYTF
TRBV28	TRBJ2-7	CASSSPPDSSYEQYF
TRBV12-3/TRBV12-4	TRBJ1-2	CASRKGQGPYGYTF
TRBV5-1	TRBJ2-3	CASSSGDAGTDTQYF
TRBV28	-	CASSLAGIGSSYNEQYF
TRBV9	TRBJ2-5	CASSARLAAVETQYF
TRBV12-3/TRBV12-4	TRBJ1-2	CASSFIRQGHGYTF
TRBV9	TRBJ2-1	CASSVITPLQGVGEQFF
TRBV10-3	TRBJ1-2	CAITLTGNYGYTF
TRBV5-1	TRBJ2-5	CASSPYSLGAEQYF
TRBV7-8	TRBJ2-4	CASSFAQRDIQYF
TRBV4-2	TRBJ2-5	CASSRGGPGDNEQYF
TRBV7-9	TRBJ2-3	CASSSPGTEGTDTQYF
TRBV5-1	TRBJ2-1	CASSPGLAGGIEQFF
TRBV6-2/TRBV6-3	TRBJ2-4	CASSYSSSDREGNIQYF
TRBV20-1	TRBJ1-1	CSAITPGVRNTEAFF
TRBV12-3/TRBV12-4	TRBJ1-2	CASRDPGQALDGYTF
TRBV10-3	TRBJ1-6	CAIGQFNSPLHF
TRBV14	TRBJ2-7	CASSQRRDSSYEQYF
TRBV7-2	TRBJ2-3	CASSLGWGGSTDTQYF
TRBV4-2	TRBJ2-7	CASSQDRTSRHFEQYF
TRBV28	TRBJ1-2	CASSPESSNYGYTF
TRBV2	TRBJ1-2	CASSEALRTGYGYTF
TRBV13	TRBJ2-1	CASSLSFSGASNEQFF
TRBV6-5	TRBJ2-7	CASSYRTGTASYEQYF
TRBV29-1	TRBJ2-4	CSVDVPRGAKNIQYF
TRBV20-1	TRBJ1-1	CSARDPGSDTEAFF